The T cell receptor (beta chain) under discussion was sequenced for a study of blood T cell repertoires in COVID-19. About the study: Samples of COVID-19 (acute and convalescent) were obtained from the United States, Italy and Spain. From T cells, B-cell-depleted T cells, or PBMCs came the material, which was cDNA or gDNA.

Per the original methods: Reference gene primer amplification yielded estimated nucleated cell counts. Measured with immunoSEQ multiplex PCR; TCRdb has only the in-frame clones, and not every one. The DNA was the basis for D and trimming; V, J and clone size are from that table. The sample holds approximately 100,000 clones, about 81% seen once. This CDR3 has 15 amino acids. CDR1 MGHRA and CDR2 YSYEKL come from the germline V gene. Between the trimmed V and J ends, which lost 0 bases and 2 bases, there was a span of 8 bases. This sequence originates from a man aged 70 or older with acute or convalescent COVID-19. The rearrangement joins TRBV4-1 to TRBJ1-3; D is ambiguous. The sample was peripheral blood. This CDR3 is CASSQEGLPGNTIYF. Written as DNA, the CDR3 is TGCGCCAGCAGCCAAGAGGGCCTCCCTGGAAACACCATATATTTT.